These 13 T cell receptor beta chains were all obtained from the same sample, sequenced in a study of cytomegalovirus exposure and HLA in healthy donors. It was with 60 Vbeta and 13 Jbeta primers that the PCR ran. TCRdb keeps only in-frame clones here, not all; method: immunoSEQ multiplex PCR. This table holds 170,000 or so clones, 60% to 85% found once. Sequenced material: PBMCs. All receptors come from a woman in her forties or fifties in good health and CMV-seropositive.

In this sample, this clone turned up a few times. The V and J genes are TRBV18 and TRBJ2-7; 7 bases are a match to TRBD2. The CDR3 length is 14 residues. The V gene's germline CDR1 is KGHSH and CDR2 LQKENI. V lost 3 bases, J lost 7 bases, and 9 bases stayed unmatched. CDR3 DNA: TGTGCCAGCTCACCGGCGGGGGTAGAGGGGGAGCAGTACTTC. Amino acid sequence: CASSPAGVEGEQYF.

This clone was seen a few times. V and J are TRBV11-2 and TRBJ1-4; the match to TRBD1 covers 9 bases. Germline assignment: CDR1 SGHAT and CDR2 FQNNGV. Losses at the gene ends were 5 bases for V and 8 bases for J; bases not matched to a gene: 3. The CDR3 is 13 amino acids. CDR3 bases: TGTGCCAGCAGCAGAGGACAGGGGGAAAAACTGTTTTTT. Translating it yields CASSRGQGEKLFF.

The V and J genes are TRBV7-9 and TRBJ2-5, with D uncertain. Trimming cost V 6 bases and J 2 bases, with 7 bases left between them. Looked up from germline, CDR1 is SEHNR and CDR2 is FQNEAQ (reference sequence). The CDR3 is made up of 12 amino acids. The CDR3 DNA is TGTGCCAGCAGTCCCCCGCAAGAGACCCAGTACTTC. It encodes CASSPPQETQYF.

V and J are TRBV30 and TRBJ1-5; D is undetermined. This CDR3 has 17 residues. Trimming stripped 3 bases from V and 3 bases from J, with 21 bases between. CDR1 is GTSNPN and CDR2 is SVGIG in the germline V gene (reference sequence). The CDR3 bases are TGTGCCTGGAGACCCCTAGGAGCGGCGGGAAACAATCAGCCCCAGCATTTT. Translated, it gives CAWRPLGAAGNNQPQHF.

The V and J genes are TRBV6-1 and TRBJ2-6; 7 nucleotides match TRBD1. Germline V CDR1 and CDR2: MNHNS, SASEGT. The CDR3 extends over 17 amino acids. The trim removed 4 bases at V and 0 bases at J, leaving 6 bases unmatched. CDR3 protein: CASSGQGALSGANVLTF. The CDR3 coding sequence is TGTGCCAGCAGTGGACAGGGAGCTCTCTCTGGGGCCAACGTCCTGACTTTC.

V is TRBV19 and J is TRBJ1-1, with D possibly being TRBD1 (6 bases). Trimming cost V 3 bases and J 6 bases, with 14 bases left between them. The CDR3 runs 14 residues. Germline V gives CDR1 LNHDA, CDR2 SQIVND (reference sequence). The CDR3 here is CASSIRGPPAEAFF. CDR3 nucleotide sequence: TGTGCCAGTAGTATCAGGGGCCCCCCGGCTGAAGCTTTCTTT.

This chain connects TRBV11-2 to TRBJ1-1, with unresolved D. Trimming cost V 4 bases and J 6 bases, with 15 bases left between them. The CDR3 contains 14 residues. Germline loops: CDR1 SGHAT, CDR2 FQNNGV. The CDR3 sequence: CASSSEAGLAEAFF. CDR3 nucleotide sequence: TGTGCCAGCAGCTCAGAGGCGGGTTTGGCTGAAGCTTTCTTT.

In DNA, the CDR3 is TGTGCCAGCAGCCCCCTTTATTCAGACAGATACTACGAGCAGTACTTC. As protein: CASSPLYSDRYYEQYF. The gene calls are TRBV11-2 and TRBJ2-7; D possibly corresponds to TRBD1 (5 bases). The V and J ends lost 5 bases and 3 bases respectively, with 20 bases between them. The CDR3 consists of 16 residues. Germline CDR1 reads SGHAT; CDR2 reads FQNNGV.

V usage is TRBV5-8 and J usage is TRBJ2-1; 11 bases align to TRBD2. CDR3 length equals 17 residues. Germline V gives CDR1 SGHTS, CDR2 YDEGEE. V lost 2 bases to trimming and J lost 3 bases; unmatched junction nucleotides: 7. The CDR3 DNA sequence: TGTGCCAGCAGCTTAGCTGTACTAGCGGGGGTCTACAATGAGCAGTTCTTC. Amino acid sequence: CASSLAVLAGVYNEQFF.

The chain employs TRBV5-6 and TRBJ2-1, with 8 positions matching TRBD1. The ends lost 5 bases at V and 0 bases at J; junction bases unmatched: 4. The CDR3 is made up of 15 amino acids. CDR1 is SGHDT and CDR2 is YYEEEE in the germline V gene. The CDR3 region is CASRPTGGSYNEQFF. The CDR3, as DNA: TGTGCCAGCAGACCAACAGGGGGCTCCTACAATGAGCAGTTCTTC. The whole variable domain, filled in from reference TRBV5-6 and TRBJ2-1, reads DAGVTQSPTHLIKTRGQQVTLRCSPKSGHDTVSWYQQALGQGPQFIFQYYEEEERQRGNFPDRFSGHQFPNYSSELNVNALLLGDSALYLCASRPTGGSYNEQFFGPGTRLTVL.

With respect to this clone: Other nucleotide sequences in the sample specify the same CDR3. The genes are TRBV5-4 and TRBJ2-1, with TRBD2 matching 7 bases. V shed 4 bases, J shed 2 bases, and the junction held 9 bases outside the gene matches. CDR3 length: 16 residues. Germline lookup yields CDR1 SGHNT and CDR2 YYREEE (reference sequence). CDR3 sequence (DNA): TGTGCCAGCAGCCTCCCGGGGGAGGGCACCTACAATGAGCAGTTCTTC. It encodes CASSLPGEGTYNEQFF.

Notes on this clone: The same CDR3 arises from other DNA sequences in this sample as well. The chain links TRBV5-4 to TRBJ2-7, with D possibly matching TRBD2 (6 bases). From germline, CDR1 is SGHNT and CDR2 YYREEE (reference sequence). The V end lost 5 bases, the J end lost 3 bases, and 12 bases lay between the germline ends. This CDR3 contains 13 residues. The CDR3 loop reads CASSPGGVYEQYF. CDR3 bases: TGTGCCAGCAGTCCGGGCGGGGTCTACGAGCAGTACTTC.

The chain employs TRBV11-3 and TRBJ2-7; 7 nucleotides match TRBD1. After removal of 4 bases from V and 6 bases from J, the junction contained 6 bases not matched to a gene. Germline CDR1 SGHNT, CDR2 YENEEA. CDR3 length equals 13 residues. CDR3 residues: CASSSARQGEQYF. The CDR3 DNA is TGTGCCAGCAGCTCAGCTAGACAGGGCGAGCAGTACTTC.